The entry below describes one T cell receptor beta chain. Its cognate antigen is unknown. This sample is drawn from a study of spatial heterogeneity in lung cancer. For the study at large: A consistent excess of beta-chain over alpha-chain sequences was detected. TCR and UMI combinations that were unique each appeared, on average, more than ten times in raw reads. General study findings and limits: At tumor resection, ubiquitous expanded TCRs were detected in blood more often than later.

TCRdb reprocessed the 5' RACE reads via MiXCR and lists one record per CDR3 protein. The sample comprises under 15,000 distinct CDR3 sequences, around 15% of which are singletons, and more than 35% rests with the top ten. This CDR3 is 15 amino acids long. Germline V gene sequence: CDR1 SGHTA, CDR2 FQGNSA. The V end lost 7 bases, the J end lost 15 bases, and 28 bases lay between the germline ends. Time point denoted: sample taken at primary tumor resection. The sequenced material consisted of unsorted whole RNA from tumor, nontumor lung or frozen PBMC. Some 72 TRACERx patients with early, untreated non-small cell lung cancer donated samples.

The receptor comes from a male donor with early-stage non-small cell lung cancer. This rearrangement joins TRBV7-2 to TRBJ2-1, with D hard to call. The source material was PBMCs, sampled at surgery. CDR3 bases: TGTGCCAGCAACCCGACCAACTACAATGAGCGAATTCGGTTCTTC. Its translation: CASNPTNYNERIRFF.